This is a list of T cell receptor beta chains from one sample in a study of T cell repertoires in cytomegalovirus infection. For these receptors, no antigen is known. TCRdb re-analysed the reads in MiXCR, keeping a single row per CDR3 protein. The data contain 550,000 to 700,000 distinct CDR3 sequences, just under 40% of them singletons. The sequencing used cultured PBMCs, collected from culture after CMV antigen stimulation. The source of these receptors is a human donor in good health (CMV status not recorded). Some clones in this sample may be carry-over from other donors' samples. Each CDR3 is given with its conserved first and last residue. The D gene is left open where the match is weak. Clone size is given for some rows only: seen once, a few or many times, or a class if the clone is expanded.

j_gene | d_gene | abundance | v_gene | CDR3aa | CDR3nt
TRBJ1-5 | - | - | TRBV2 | CASSDWGINQPQHF | TGTGCCAGCAGTGATTGGGGAATCAATCAGCCCCAGCATTTT
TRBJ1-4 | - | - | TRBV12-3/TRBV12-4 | CASSLSETEKLFF | TGTGCCAGCAGTTTAAGTGAAACCGAAAAACTGTTTTTT
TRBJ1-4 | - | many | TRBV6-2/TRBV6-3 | CASSRFYDAWTVKGGGEKLFF | TGTGCCAGCAGCCGCTTTTACGATGCCTGGACCGTCAAAGGTGGCGGGGAAAAACTGTTTTTT
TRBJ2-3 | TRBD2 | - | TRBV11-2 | CASSLGIAGGPGDTQYF | TGTGCCAGCAGCTTAGGAATAGCGGGAGGGCCTGGAGATACGCAGTATTTT
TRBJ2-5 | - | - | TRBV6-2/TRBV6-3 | CASSYRRGAQGETQYF | TGTGCCAGCAGTTACAGGAGGGGCGCGCAGGGTGAGACCCAGTACTTC
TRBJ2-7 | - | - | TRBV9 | CASSVRDSRLYEQYF | TGTGCCAGCAGCGTCCGGGACTCGCGGCTTTACGAGCAGTACTTC
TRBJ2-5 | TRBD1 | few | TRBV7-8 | CASSPQGASEETQYF | TGTGCCAGCAGCCCACAGGGGGCGTCGGAAGAGACCCAGTACTTC
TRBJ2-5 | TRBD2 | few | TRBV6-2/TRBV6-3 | CASRQPQRGGETQYF | TGTGCCAGCAGACAACCCCAGCGGGGGGGAGAGACCCAGTACTTC
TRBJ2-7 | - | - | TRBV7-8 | CASSLDGLF | TGTGCCAGCAGCTTAGACGGCCTTTTC
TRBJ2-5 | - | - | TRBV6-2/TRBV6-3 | CASRGGQQETQYF | TGTGCCAGCAGGGGAGGACAGCAAGAGACCCAGTACTTC
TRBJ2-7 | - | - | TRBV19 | CASSPRLSSYEQYF | TGTGCCAGTAGTCCTCGACTTAGCTCCTACGAGCAGTACTTC
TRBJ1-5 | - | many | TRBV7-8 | CASSLGGGQVYQPQHF | TGTGCCAGCAGCTTAGGCGGAGGGCAGGTTTATCAGCCCCAGCATTTT
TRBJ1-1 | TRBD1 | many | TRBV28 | CASSQQGYTEAFF | TGTGCCAGCAGTCAACAGGGGTACACTGAAGCTTTCTTT
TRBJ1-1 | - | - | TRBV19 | CASSPMGGMNTEAFF | TGTGCCAGTAGTCCCATGGGAGGCATGAACACTGAAGCTTTCTTT